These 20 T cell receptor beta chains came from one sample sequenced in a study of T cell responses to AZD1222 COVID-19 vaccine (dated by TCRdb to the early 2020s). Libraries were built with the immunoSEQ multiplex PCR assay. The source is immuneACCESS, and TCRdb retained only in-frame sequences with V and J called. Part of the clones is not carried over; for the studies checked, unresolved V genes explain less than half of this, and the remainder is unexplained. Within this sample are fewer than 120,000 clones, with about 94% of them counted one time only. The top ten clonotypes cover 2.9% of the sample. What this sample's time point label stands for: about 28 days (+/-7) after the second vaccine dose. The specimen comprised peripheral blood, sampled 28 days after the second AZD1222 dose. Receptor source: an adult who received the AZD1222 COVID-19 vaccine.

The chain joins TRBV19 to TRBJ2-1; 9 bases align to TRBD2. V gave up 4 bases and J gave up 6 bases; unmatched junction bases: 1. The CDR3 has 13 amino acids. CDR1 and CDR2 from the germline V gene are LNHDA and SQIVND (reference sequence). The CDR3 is CASSTSGANEQFF. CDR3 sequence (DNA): TGTGCCAGTAGTACTAGCGGGGCCAATGAGCAGTTCTTC.

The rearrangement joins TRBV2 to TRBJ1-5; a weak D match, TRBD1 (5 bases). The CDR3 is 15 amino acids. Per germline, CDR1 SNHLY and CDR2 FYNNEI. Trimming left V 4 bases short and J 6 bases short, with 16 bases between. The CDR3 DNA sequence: TGTGCCAGCAGTGGGGGACCGGAGGGAAGTCAGCCCCAGCATTTT. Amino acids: CASSGGPEGSQPQHF.

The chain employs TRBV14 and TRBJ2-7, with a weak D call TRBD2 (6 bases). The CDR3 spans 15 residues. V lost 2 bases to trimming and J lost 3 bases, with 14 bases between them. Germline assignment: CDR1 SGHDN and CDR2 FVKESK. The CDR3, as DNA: TGTGCCAGCAGCCAAAGAAGAGCCGGGGGCTACGAGCAGTACTTC. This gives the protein CASSQRRAGGYEQYF.

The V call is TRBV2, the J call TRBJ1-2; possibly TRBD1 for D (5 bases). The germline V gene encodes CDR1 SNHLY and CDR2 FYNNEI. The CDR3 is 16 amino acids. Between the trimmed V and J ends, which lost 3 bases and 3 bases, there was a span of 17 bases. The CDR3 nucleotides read TGTGCCAGCAGTGAGAGAGGCAGGGCGGGTTACTATGGCTACACCTTC. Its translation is CASSERGRAGYYGYTF.

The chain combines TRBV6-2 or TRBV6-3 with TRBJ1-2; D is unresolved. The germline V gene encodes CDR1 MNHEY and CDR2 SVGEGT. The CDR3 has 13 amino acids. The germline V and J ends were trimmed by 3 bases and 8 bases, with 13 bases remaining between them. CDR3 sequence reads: CASSYPGRWGYTF. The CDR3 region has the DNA TGTGCCAGCAGTTATCCGGGCCGCTGGGGCTACACCTTC.

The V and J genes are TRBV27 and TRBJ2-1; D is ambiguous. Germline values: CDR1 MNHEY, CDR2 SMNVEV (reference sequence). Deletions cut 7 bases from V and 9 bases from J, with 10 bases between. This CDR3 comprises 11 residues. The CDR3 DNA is TGTGCCAGCACCTTCGGGCTTGAGCAGTTCTTC. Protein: CASTFGLEQFF.

Written as DNA, the CDR3 is TGTGCCAGCAGCTTAGGGGGGAGAAATGAGCAGTTCTTC. As protein: CASSLGGRNEQFF. This chain joins TRBV7-9 and TRBJ2-1, with D tentatively TRBD1 or TRBD2 (5 bases each). V was pared by 1 base and J by 7 bases, with 8 bases between. Germline V gives CDR1 SEHNR, CDR2 FQNEAQ (reference sequence). The CDR3 extends over 13 amino acids.

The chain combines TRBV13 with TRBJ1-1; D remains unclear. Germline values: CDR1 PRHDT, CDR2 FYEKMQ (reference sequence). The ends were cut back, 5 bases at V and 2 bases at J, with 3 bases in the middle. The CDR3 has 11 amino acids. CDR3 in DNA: TGTGCCAGCAGCCTCAACACTGAAGCTTTCTTT. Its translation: CASSLNTEAFF.

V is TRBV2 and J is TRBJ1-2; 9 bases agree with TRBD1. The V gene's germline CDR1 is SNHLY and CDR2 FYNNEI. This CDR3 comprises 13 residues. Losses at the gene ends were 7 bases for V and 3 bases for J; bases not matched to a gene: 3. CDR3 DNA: TGTGCCAGCACCCGGGACAGGGACTATGGCTACACCTTC. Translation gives CASTRDRDYGYTF.

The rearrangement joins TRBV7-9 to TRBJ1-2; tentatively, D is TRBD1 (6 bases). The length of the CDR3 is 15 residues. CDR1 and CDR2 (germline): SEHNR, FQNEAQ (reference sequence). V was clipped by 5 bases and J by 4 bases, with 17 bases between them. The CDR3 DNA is TGTGCCAGCAGCCACACAGGGACAAATCGCTATGGCTACACCTTC. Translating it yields CASSHTGTNRYGYTF. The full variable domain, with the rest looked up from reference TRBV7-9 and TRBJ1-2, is DTGVSQNPRHKITKRGQNVTFRCDPISEHNRLYWYRQTLGQGPEFLTYFQNEAQLEKSRLLSDRFSAERPKGSFSTLEIQRTEQGDSAMYLCASSHTGTNRYGYTFGSGTRLTVV.

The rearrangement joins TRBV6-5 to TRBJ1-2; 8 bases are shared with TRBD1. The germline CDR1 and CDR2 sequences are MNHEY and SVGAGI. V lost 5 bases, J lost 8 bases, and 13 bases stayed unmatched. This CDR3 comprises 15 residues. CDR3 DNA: TGTGCCAGCAGTCCATCATTTACAGGGGGGACGGGCTACACCTTC. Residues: CASSPSFTGGTGYTF.

The CDR3 nucleotides read TGTGCCAGCAGGGACAGGAACAATGAGCAGTTCTTC. Translated: CASRDRNNEQFF. This chain links TRBV12-3 or TRBV12-4 with TRBJ2-1; the match to TRBD1 covers 7 bases. The V segment lost 6 bases and the J segment 5 bases; nucleotides outside the gene matches: 1. CDR3 length: 12 amino acids.

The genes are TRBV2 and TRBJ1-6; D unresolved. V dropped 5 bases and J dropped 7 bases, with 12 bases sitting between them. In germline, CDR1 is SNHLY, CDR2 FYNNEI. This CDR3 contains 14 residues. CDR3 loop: CASSQLSGNSPLHF. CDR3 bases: TGTGCCAGCAGTCAATTATCGGGGAATTCACCCCTCCACTTT.

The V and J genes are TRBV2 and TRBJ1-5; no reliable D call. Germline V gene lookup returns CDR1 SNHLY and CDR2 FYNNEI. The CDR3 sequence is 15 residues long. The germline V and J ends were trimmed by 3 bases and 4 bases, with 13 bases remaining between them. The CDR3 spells CASSERMRRNQPQHF. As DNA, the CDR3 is TGTGCCAGCAGTGAGAGAATGAGGAGGAATCAGCCCCAGCATTTT.

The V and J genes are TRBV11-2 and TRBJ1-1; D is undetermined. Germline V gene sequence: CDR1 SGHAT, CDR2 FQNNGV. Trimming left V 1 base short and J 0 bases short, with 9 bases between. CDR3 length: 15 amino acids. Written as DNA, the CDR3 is TGTGCCAGCAGCTTAGCTGTCCTTTTGAACACTGAAGCTTTCTTT. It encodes CASSLAVLLNTEAFF.

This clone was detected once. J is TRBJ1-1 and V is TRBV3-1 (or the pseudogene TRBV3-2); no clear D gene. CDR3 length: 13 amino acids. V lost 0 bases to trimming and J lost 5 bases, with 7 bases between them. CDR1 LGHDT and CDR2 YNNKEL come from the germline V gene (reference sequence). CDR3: CASSQDRGTEAFF. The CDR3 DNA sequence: TGTGCCAGCAGCCAAGATCGCGGGACTGAAGCTTTCTTT.

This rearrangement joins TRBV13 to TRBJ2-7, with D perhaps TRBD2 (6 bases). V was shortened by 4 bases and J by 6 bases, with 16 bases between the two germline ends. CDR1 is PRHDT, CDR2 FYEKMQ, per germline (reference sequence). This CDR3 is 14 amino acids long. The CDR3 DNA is TGTGCCAGCAGCTCCGCGACTAGTCAGGGCGAGCAGTACTTC. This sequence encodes CASSSATSQGEQYF. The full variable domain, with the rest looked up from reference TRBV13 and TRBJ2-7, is AAGVIQSPRHLIKEKRETATLKCYPIPRHDTVYWYQQGPGQDPQFLISFYEKMQSDKGSIPDRFSAQQFSDYHSELNMSSLELGDSALYFCASSSATSQGEQYFGPGTRLTVT.

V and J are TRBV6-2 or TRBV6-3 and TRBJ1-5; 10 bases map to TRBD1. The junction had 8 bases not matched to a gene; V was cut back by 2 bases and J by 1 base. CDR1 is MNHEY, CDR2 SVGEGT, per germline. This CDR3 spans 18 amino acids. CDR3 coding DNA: TGTGCCAGCAGTTACCCGACAGGGGGCATAGGCAGCAATCAGCCCCAGCATTTT. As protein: CASSYPTGGIGSNQPQHF.

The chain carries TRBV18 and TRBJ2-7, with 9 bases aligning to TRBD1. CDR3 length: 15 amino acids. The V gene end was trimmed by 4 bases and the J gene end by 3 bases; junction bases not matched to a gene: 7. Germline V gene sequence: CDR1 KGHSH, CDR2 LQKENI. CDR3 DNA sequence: TGTGCCAGCTCACTGGGGCCGGGACAGGGCTACGAGCAGTACTTC. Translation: CASSLGPGQGYEQYF.

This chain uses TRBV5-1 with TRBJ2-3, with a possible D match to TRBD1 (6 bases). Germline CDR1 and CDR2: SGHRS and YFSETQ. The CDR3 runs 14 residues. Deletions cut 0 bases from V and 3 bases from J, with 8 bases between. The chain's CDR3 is CASSLATGTDTQYF. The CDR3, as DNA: TGCGCCAGCAGCTTGGCTACAGGGACAGATACGCAGTATTTT. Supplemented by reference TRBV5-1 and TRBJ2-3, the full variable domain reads KAGVTQTPRYLIKTRGQQVTLSCSPISGHRSVSWYQQTPGQGLQFLFEYFSETQRNKGNFPGRFSGRQFSNSRSEMNVSTLELGDSALYLCASSLATGTDTQYFGPGTRLTVL.